The present TCR beta chain was sequenced within a study of T cells in Graves' hyperthyroidism and ophthalmopathy (dated by TCRdb to between 2019 and 2020). Looking at the study overall: To identify TCR V-J signatures that set the groups apart, the researchers used a discovery cohort of 100 patients, made up of about 44 with Graves' ophthalmopathy and 55 to 65 with stable Graves' hyperthyroidism. The 90 to 100 discovery patients were randomly divided into training and test sets at a 7:3 ratio. Once sampling was done, hyperthyroidism patients were given methimazole at a starting dose of 30 mg daily, whereas ophthalmopathy patients were given high-dose intravenous methylprednisolone. Thyroid tissue and blood T-cell repertoires from about 6 Graves' hyperthyroidism patients were also compared in the study. TCR Vbeta CDR3 sequencing of roughly 140 peripheral blood samples (around 45 ophthalmopathy, under 80 hyperthyroidism and around 17 progressor patients) is reported in the paper. Whether ophthalmopathy could be predicted prospectively was tested in an independent validation cohort made up of roughly 20 hyperthyroidism patients plus 17 patients who later progressed to ophthalmopathy.

Patients with uncontrolled infections, other autoimmune diseases, pregnancy or lactation were excluded. Diagnoses relied on clinical symptoms, serum thyroxine and TRAb, thyroid ultrasound and orbital computed tomography. Trizol reagent was used to extract total RNA, and RNA quality was then checked on an Agilent 2100 Bioanalyzer. Amplification of TCR beta CDR3 regions was carried out from RNA transcripts. A first-round RT-PCR of the TCR CDR3 used the HTBI primer set with the Qiagen OneStep RT-PCR kit. The libraries were constructed in a second round of multiplex PCR and then size-selected and purified. Libraries were sequenced paired-end with 100 bp reads on an Illumina HiSeq2000. The study's processing was this. Raw data were processed with SOAPnuke, discarding reads with adapters, uncalled bases, mean Phred below 15, or no exact constant-primer or identifier match. High-quality paired reads were merged with COPE v1.2.5, and unique nucleotide sequences were defined as clonotypes. MiTCR v1.1 was used to align the clonotypes against IMGT TRBV, TRBD and TRBJ reference segments. Analysis was restricted to V-J combinations with a frequency above 0.0001, which covered 98% to 99.2% of repertoires. A TCS score was defined as the ratio between F50 (clonal expansion) and ExV (chaos), using BLOSUM62-based TCRdist between CDR3 peptides within each V-J. Welch's t-statistics and random forest reduced fewer than 550 V-J features to about 12, which were used in a naive Bayes classifier (R e1071). The Morisita-Horn index was used to measure how similar the thyroid and blood repertoires were. The public reads were quality trimmed at Q25 with fastp and then assembled into clones with MiXCR by TCRdb, keeping productive beta chains. Duplicate CDR3 protein sequences are folded into a single record with the most common DNA and genes. The V and J calls come from TCRdb's annotation, not from the publication. The sample profile shows 600,000 to 700,000 distinct CDR3 sequences; roughly 46% of them were found once. The ten largest clonotypes hold about 7.2% of the sample.

As for this clonotype: No antigen is known for it. Base qualities were left out, and no much larger clone turns up one base away.

The CDR3 covers 12 residues, taking in both the cysteine and the phenylalanine. Here the CDR3 DNA is all that survives: 36 bases in frame from base 1. The junction carries 6 bases between V and J, which are trimmed by 5 bases and 4 bases respectively. The germline V gene gives CDR1 as SGHTA and CDR2 as FQGNSA. Study-wide findings and limitations: Most expanded thyroid clonotypes (frequency above 0.001) were also found in blood, which suggests that blood repertoires may mirror thyroid immune responses. During validation, the model predicted progression to ophthalmopathy a median of roughly six months ahead of onset, with roughly 65% sensitivity and about 75% specificity. A model built on a 13 V-J signature distinguished ophthalmopathy from stable hyperthyroidism, reaching 87.88% sensitivity and around 81% specificity in cross-validation and 80%/75% in testing. No statistical method was used to set the sample size in advance, and investigators knew the group allocation.

This receptor was identified in an adult man with Graves' disease, either hyperthyroidism or ophthalmopathy (not recorded which). This sequence uses TRBV7-2 and TRBJ1-5; the D gene is perhaps TRBD1, from 6 matching bases. The sample comprised peripheral blood or thyroid tissue (not recorded which). The CDR3 is CTSSQGNQPQHF. The bases are TGTACCAGCAGCCAGGGGAATCAGCCCCAGCATTTT.